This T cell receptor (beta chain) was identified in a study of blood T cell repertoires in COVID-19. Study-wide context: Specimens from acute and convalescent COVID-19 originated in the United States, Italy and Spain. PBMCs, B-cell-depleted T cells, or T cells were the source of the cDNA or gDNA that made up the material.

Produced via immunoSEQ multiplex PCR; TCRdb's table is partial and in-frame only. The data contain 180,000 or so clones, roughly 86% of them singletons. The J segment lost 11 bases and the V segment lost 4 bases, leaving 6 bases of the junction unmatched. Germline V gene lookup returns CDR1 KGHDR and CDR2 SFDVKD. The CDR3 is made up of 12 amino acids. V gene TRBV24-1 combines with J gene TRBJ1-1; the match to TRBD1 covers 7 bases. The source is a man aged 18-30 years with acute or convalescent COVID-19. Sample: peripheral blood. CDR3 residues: CATSDSDRVAFF. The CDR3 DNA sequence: TGTGCCACCAGTGACTCCGACAGGGTTGCTTTCTTT.